The T cell receptor beta chain described here comes from a study of CD8 T cells in Susac syndrome (dated by TCRdb to the late 2010s). Background on the whole study: Whether CD8+ T cell activation and differentiation in Susac syndrome was antigen driven was tested using repertoire sequencing. The clonality of the CD8+ T cell repertoire was compared across over 10 healthy donors, roughly 14 Susac syndrome patients and about 16 multiple sclerosis patients. Overall study outcomes, separate from this receptor: The study acknowledged that relatively few individuals were included in the TCR sequencing and HLA analysis.

RNA was extracted using the RNeasy kit, and roughly 0.5 to 1 microgram was reverse transcribed with random hexamers. The immunoSEQ multiplex PCR assay, which covers 54 Vbeta and 13 Jbeta segments, was used to amplify TCR beta CDR3 regions. PCR amplification bias was corrected by using a synthetic template baseline for primer optimization and computational correction. The paper's processing steps were these. Only productive sequences were kept, with reads annotated to V, D and J genes according to IMGT and analyzed in immunoSEQ Analyzer. Clonality was computed as one minus Shannon entropy normalized by log2 of the number of productive unique sequences. For each patient and control, public and private clones were evaluated within the 100 most prevalent clones. A clone was defined as Susac-specific if it was absent from the healthy and MS cohorts, from around 960 published viral clones and from other ImmuneACCESS disease sequences. The raw public data were reprocessed by TCRdb itself: fastp quality trimming at Q25, MiXCR clonotype calling, in-frame beta chains only. Identical CDR3 protein sequences are pooled into one entry, listed with their most common genes and DNA. The V and J calls and clone size come from TCRdb's table, not from the authors' own analysis. This sample is represented by under 150,000 distinct CDR3 sequences; around 85% of them were singletons. The ten biggest clones cover around 0.51% of the sample.

Sequences SGHTA (CDR1) and FQGNSA (CDR2) are obtained from the germline V gene. Trimming costs V 0 bases and J 6 bases, and their ends lie 17 bases apart. The CDR3 measures 16 amino acids from cysteine to phenylalanine. Only the CDR3 DNA stays, 48 bases, in frame from base 1. As to this clonotype: The antigen this receptor binds is unknown. No base quality information exists; no much larger clone differs at one position.

Peripheral blood CD8+ and CD4+ T cells from healthy donors, Susac syndrome patients and multiple sclerosis patients were profiled using high-throughput TCR beta sequencing. The multiple sclerosis controls were treatment-naive patients who had stable or active relapsing-remitting disease and met the revised McDonald criteria. Bulk CD8+ and CD4+ T cells were purified magnetically by negative isolation, whereas CD8+ TEMRA cells were enriched by FACS. Blood was drawn into EDTA tubes, processed within 24 hours, and PBMCs were isolated by density gradient centrifugation. PBMCs destined for TCR sequencing were cryopreserved in liquid nitrogen and later thawed in a 37 °C water bath. The sorted or isolated CD4+, CD8+ and CD8+ TEMRA cells reached a purity of at least 90%.

The TCR sequence derives from a human donor with multiple sclerosis. The chain is encoded by TRBV7-2 joined to TRBJ1-2; the best D guess is TRBD1, with 5 bases matching. The sequenced material came from CD8+ T cells from PBMCs. The nucleotides are TGTGCCAGCAGCTTAGCCCTTTGGGGGGTGGGAAATGGCTACACCTTC. Translated, it reads CASSLALWGVGNGYTF.